This entry lists 24 T cell receptor beta chains sequenced from one sample in a study of cytomegalovirus exposure and HLA in healthy donors. The PCR had 60 Vbeta and 13 Jbeta primers. Clones were sequenced by immunoSEQ multiplex PCR, and TCRdb holds only the in-frame ones, with some missing. The repertoire includes tens of thousands of clones, around a tenth of them detected once, and approximately 25% sits in the top ten. The source material was PBMCs. Source of these receptors: a man in his sixties in good health and CMV-seropositive.

This clone was seen a handful of times. The genes are TRBV10-3 and TRBJ2-7; 8 bases align to TRBD2. The trim removed 4 bases at V and 6 bases at J, leaving 5 bases unmatched. Germline CDR1 ENHRY, CDR2 SYGVKD. CDR3 length: 13 amino acids. CDR3 nucleotide sequence: TGTGCCATCAGTGCGGGGGGGCCAGGCGAGCAGTACTTC. Translation gives CAISAGGPGEQYF.

The CDR3 region has the DNA TGTGCCAGCAGCTTAGATGGGACAGGGATAGAGCCCCAGCATTTT. Residues: CASSLDGTGIEPQHF. The chain joins TRBV11-2 to TRBJ1-5, with 9 bases aligning to TRBD1. V lost 0 bases to trimming and J lost 8 bases; unmatched junction nucleotides: 5. Looked up from germline, CDR1 is SGHAT and CDR2 is FQNNGV. The CDR3 sequence is 15 residues long.

This clone was seen more than once but under ten times. V and J are TRBV4-1 and TRBJ1-2, with D tentatively TRBD1 (5 bases). V lost 0 bases and J 6 bases, leaving 14 bases between the germline ends. The CDR3 covers 15 residues. The V gene's germline CDR1 is MGHRA and CDR2 YSYEKL. This CDR3 is CASSQDQGADDGYTF. DNA for the CDR3: TGCGCCAGCAGCCAAGATCAGGGTGCAGATGATGGCTACACCTTC.

In its sample, this clone was seen a few times. V is TRBV18 and J is TRBJ2-5; D is unclear. This CDR3 has 16 residues. V lost 1 base, J lost 1 base, and 13 bases lay in between. Germline values: CDR1 KGHSH, CDR2 LQKENI. The DNA of the CDR3 is TGTGCCAGCTCACCACTGATAGAGGCCCGCCAAGAGACCCAGTACTTC. Translating gives CASSPLIEARQETQYF.

The chain combines TRBV2 with TRBJ1-1, with a possible D match to TRBD1 (5 bases). There are 13 residues in the CDR3. Trimming removed 4 bases from V and 4 bases from J, with 10 bases in between. Germline CDR1 is SNHLY and CDR2 is FYNNEI. The CDR3 sequence is CASSGGDGTEAFF. As DNA, the CDR3 is TGTGCCAGCAGTGGGGGGGACGGCACTGAAGCTTTCTTT.

This clone has more than one count but fewer than ten. This chain joins TRBV5-1 and TRBJ1-6, with 9 bases fitting TRBD1. Germline CDR1 is SGHRS and CDR2 is YFSETQ. With V trimmed by 2 bases and J by 6 bases, 6 bases remained unmatched. The CDR3 sequence is 16 residues long. The CDR3 DNA reads TGCGCCAGCAGCTTACTCCCGGGACAGGGTAATTCACCCCTCCACTTT. It specifies CASSLLPGQGNSPLHF.

This clone was seen a handful of times. The rearrangement joins TRBV30 to TRBJ1-1; perhaps TRBD1 as D (6 bases). V gave up 6 bases and J gave up 1 base, with 18 bases separating them. The germline V gene encodes CDR1 GTSNPN and CDR2 SVGIG (reference sequence). This CDR3 is 15 amino acids long. The CDR3 protein is CACQAAGTTNTEAFF. CDR3 nucleotide sequence: TGTGCCTGTCAAGCGGCCGGGACAACGAACACTGAAGCTTTCTTT.

The sample holds a few counts of this clone. V and J are TRBV18 and TRBJ2-1, with D perhaps matching TRBD2 (6 bases). CDR3 length: 15 amino acids. Germline CDR1 and CDR2: KGHSH and LQKENI. The V end lost 3 bases, the J end lost 6 bases, and 15 bases lay between the germline ends. The CDR3 sequence is CASSPDLGGFNEQFF. For the CDR3, the DNA is TGTGCCAGCTCACCGGACCTGGGGGGTTTCAATGAGCAGTTCTTC.

This rearrangement joins TRBV10-3 to TRBJ2-2, with 7 bases aligning to TRBD1. The V and J ends lost 6 bases and 0 bases, in that order; junction bases with no gene match: 4. Germline V lookup: CDR1 ENHRY, CDR2 SYGVKD. The length of the CDR3 is 15 residues. The CDR3 bases are TGTGCCATCAGCGTACAGGGGCCGAACACCGGGGAGCTGTTTTTT. The encoded protein is CAISVQGPNTGELFF.

The V and J genes are TRBV7-6 and TRBJ2-2; maybe TRBD1 (6 bases). Germline CDR1 reads SGHVS; CDR2 reads FNYEAQ. Trimming removed 2 bases from V and 6 bases from J, with 10 bases in between. The CDR3 extends over 14 amino acids. CDR3 coding DNA: TGTGCCAGCAGCTTAAACAGGGTGTCCGGGGAGCTGTTTTTT. Amino acids: CASSLNRVSGELFF.

This clone was counted between two and nine times. The rearrangement links TRBV5-4 to TRBJ2-7, with 16 bases that match TRBD2. Trimming removed 5 bases from V and 5 bases from J; junction bases left unmatched: 7. Germline CDR1 is SGHNT and CDR2 is YYREEE (reference sequence). This CDR3 spans 16 amino acids. The CDR3: CASSGTSGRALHEQYF. The CDR3 DNA sequence: TGTGCCAGCAGTGGGACTAGCGGGAGGGCCCTCCACGAGCAGTACTTC.

This clone appeared a few times. The CDR3 spells CASSYSSGVPFNEQFF. CDR3 coding DNA: TGTGCCAGCAGTTACTCGTCGGGAGTACCTTTCAATGAGCAGTTCTTC. This chain connects TRBV6-5 to TRBJ2-1; a possible D gene is TRBD2 (6 bases). Germline values: CDR1 MNHEY, CDR2 SVGAGI. The germline V and J ends were trimmed by 0 bases and 6 bases, with 15 bases remaining between them. The CDR3 length is 16 residues.

The CDR3 DNA reads as TGTGCCAGCAGTGAGAGACAGATCGCTTCCTACGAGCAGTACGTC. Its protein is CASSERQIASYEQYV. V gene TRBV6-6 combines with J gene TRBJ2-7; the D gene is possibly TRBD1 (5 bases). Trimming stripped 5 bases from V and 1 base from J, with 15 bases between. The CDR3 runs to 15 residues. From germline, CDR1 is MNHNY and CDR2 SVGAGI (reference sequence).

About this clone itself: This sample also contains other DNA sequences that code for the same CDR3. This sequence joins TRBV6-5 and TRBJ1-4; perhaps TRBD1 as D (5 bases). Germline V gives CDR1 MNHEY, CDR2 SVGAGI. The CDR3 consists of 16 residues. Between the trimmed V and J ends, which lost 0 bases and 4 bases, there was a span of 12 bases. CDR3 sequence (DNA): TGTGCCAGCAGTTACTCCGTGACAGTCATTAATGAAAAACTGTTTTTT. It yields the protein CASSYSVTVINEKLFF.

This clone came up a few times. This rearrangement joins TRBV7-9 to TRBJ2-2; 9 bases fit TRBD2. V was pared by 8 bases and J by 5 bases, with 21 bases of the junction left unmatched. CDR1 and CDR2 from the germline V gene are SEHNR and FQNEAQ (reference sequence). The CDR3 runs to 19 residues. DNA of the CDR3: TGTGCCAGCGCCTACACAGCTTCGAAGAGCGGGAGGTTGACCGGGGAGCTGTTTTTT. It codes for CASAYTASKSGRLTGELFF.

The chain links TRBV10-3 to TRBJ2-3, with a weak D call TRBD2 (6 bases). Germline V gene lookup returns CDR1 ENHRY and CDR2 SYGVKD. The CDR3 runs 13 residues. CDR3 sequence reads: CAIGQRGTDTQYF. Here the CDR3 DNA reads TGTGCTATAGGGCAGCGGGGCACAGATACGCAGTATTTT.

This clone was detected only a few times. No conserved phenylalanine or tryptophan ends this CDR3, so it is likely a read error. The chain is built from TRBV5-4 and TRBJ1-1; the D is unclear. Trimming removed 2 bases at V and 5 bases at J, with 10 bases between. The CDR3 sequence is 13 residues long. The germline V gene encodes CDR1 SGHNT and CDR2 YYREEE (reference sequence). The CDR3 protein is CASSFGLGTEAFL. DNA for the CDR3: TGTGCCAGCAGCTTCGGGTTAGGAACTGAAGCTTTCTTG.

As regards this clone: The conserved closing phenylalanine or tryptophan is absent in this CDR3, likely reflecting a read error. The chain recombines TRBV5-1 with TRBJ1-2; D is unresolved. The V and J ends lost 4 bases and 2 bases respectively, with 6 bases between them. Looked up from germline, CDR1 is SGHRS and CDR2 is YFSETQ. The length of the CDR3 is 12 residues. For the CDR3, the DNA is TGCGCCAGCAGCCGGGAAAACTATGGCTACACCCTC. It translates to CASSRENYGYTL.

This clone turned up a few times. This chain links TRBV30 with TRBJ1-5; D might be TRBD1 (5 bases). CDR3 size: 13 residues. The V end lost 2 bases, the J end lost 2 bases, and 7 bases lay between the germline ends. Germline CDR1 GTSNPN, CDR2 SVGIG (reference sequence). CDR3 sequence (DNA): TGTGCCTGGAGTCTAGGGGGCAATCAGCCCCAGCATTTT. It encodes CAWSLGGNQPQHF.

This clone was found a few times. CDR3 nucleotides: TGTGCCAGCAGCCAAGATCCCCTCTACGAGCAGTACTTC. This encodes CASSQDPLYEQYF. The rearrangement links TRBV4-2 to TRBJ2-7; D is undetermined. Germline-derived CDR1 and CDR2 are LGHNA and YNFKEQ. Trimming cost V 0 bases and J 3 bases, with 6 bases left between them. CDR3 length: 13 residues.

This rearrangement joins TRBV5-1 to TRBJ2-5; 8 bases align to TRBD2. V shed 0 bases, J shed 2 bases, and the junction held 6 bases outside the gene matches. This CDR3 has 16 residues. Germline V lookup: CDR1 SGHRS, CDR2 YFSETQ. In DNA form, the CDR3 reads TGCGCCAGCAGCTTGGGTAGCGGGGTTCGACAAGAGACCCAGTACTTC. It translates to CASSLGSGVRQETQYF.

The CDR3 nucleotides read TGTGCCAGCAGCGGGGGACAGGGAGGGAACACTGAAGCTTTCTTT. Its protein product is CASSGGQGGNTEAFF. This sequence joins TRBV5-4 and TRBJ1-1; TRBD1 aligns across 9 bases. CDR3 length equals 15 residues. Trimming cost V 4 bases and J 1 base; bases outside gene matches: 5. Germline V gives CDR1 SGHNT, CDR2 YYREEE (reference sequence).

This clone was detected ten times or more. This chain links TRBV19 with TRBJ1-5; no definite D call. This CDR3 comprises 15 residues. Germline-derived CDR1 and CDR2 are LNHDA and SQIVND (reference sequence). V lost 4 bases to trimming and J lost 2 bases, with 12 bases between them. This CDR3 is CASSTPGRGNQPQHF. For the CDR3, the DNA is TGTGCCAGTAGTACCCCGGGAAGGGGCAATCAGCCCCAGCATTTT.

In this sample, this clone turned up a few times. The rearrangement uses TRBV5-6 and TRBJ1-1, with D unresolved. V lost 4 bases to trimming and J lost 5 bases, with 15 bases between them. CDR1 and CDR2 from the germline V gene are SGHDT and YYEEEE. This CDR3 has 14 amino acids. DNA of the CDR3: TGTGCCAGCAGCCCGAGGAACGGGAGGACTGAAGCTTTCTTT. This gives the protein CASSPRNGRTEAFF.